A selection of T cell receptor beta chains follows, all from one sample in a study of blood T cell repertoires in COVID-19. Clones were read by immunoSEQ multiplex PCR, and TCRdb kept only the in-frame ones, dropping some. Of a few hundred thousand clones in the sample, approximately 80% are singletons; the top ten hold about 7.4%. The sequenced sample consisted of peripheral blood. Receptors originate from a woman in her forties or fifties with acute or convalescent COVID-19. CDR3s leave out the opening cysteine and the closing phenylalanine or tryptophan.

v_call: TRBV19
j_call: TRBJ1-1
cdr3_aa: ASSIADRAGTEAF

v_call: TRBV30
j_call: TRBJ1-5
cdr3_aa: AWSVQRGQGFNQPQH

v_call: TRBV19
j_call: TRBJ1-4
cdr3_aa: ASSNPRSGSNEKLF

v_call: TRBV14
j_call: TRBJ1-1
cdr3_aa: ASSQDRVEAF

v_call: TRBV9
j_call: TRBJ2-1
cdr3_aa: ASSQGGSSSYNEQF

v_call: TRBV19
j_call: TRBJ2-1
cdr3_aa: ASSGTGGLDEQF

v_call: TRBV28
j_call: TRBJ1-2
cdr3_aa: ASSFRGAGGYT

v_call: TRBV4-3
j_call: TRBJ2-1
cdr3_aa: ASSQDWSHPNEQF

v_call: TRBV6-1
j_call: TRBJ1-4
cdr3_aa: ASSDGTGAGKLF

v_call: TRBV19
j_call: TRBJ2-3
cdr3_aa: ASSPEREGTDTQY

v_call: TRBV19
j_call: TRBJ2-2
cdr3_aa: ASSWTPNTGELF

v_call: TRBV11-3
j_call: TRBJ2-5
cdr3_aa: ASSLGTGPVASETQY

v_call: TRBV3-1/TRBV3-2
j_call: TRBJ1-3
cdr3_aa: ASSLGTGGNTIY

v_call: TRBV5-1
j_call: TRBJ2-5
cdr3_aa: ASSPGTSPQETQY

v_call: TRBV7-9
j_call: TRBJ2-3
cdr3_aa: ASSLRGIATDTQY